This entry features one T cell receptor (beta chain) sequence. TCRdb's table, derived via immunoSEQ multiplex PCR, lists solely in-frame clones and lacks some. In the table there are some 150,000 clones, roughly 95% of which are singletons. With 2 bases clipped from V and 3 bases from J, the junction kept 6 bases outside the gene matches. The CDR3 length is 16 residues. Germline V gene lookup returns CDR1 SGHDN and CDR2 FVKESK. The data were taken from a study of control samples from healthy donors and cancer patients. The chain uses TRBV14 and TRBJ2-1; 8 positions match TRBD1. This receptor was taken from a woman in her 30s in good health. Sequencing was carried out using blood. CDR3 region: CASSQIVGTGYNEQFF. The CDR3 nucleotides are TGTGCCAGCAGCCAAATCGTTGGGACAGGCTACAATGAGCAGTTCTTC.